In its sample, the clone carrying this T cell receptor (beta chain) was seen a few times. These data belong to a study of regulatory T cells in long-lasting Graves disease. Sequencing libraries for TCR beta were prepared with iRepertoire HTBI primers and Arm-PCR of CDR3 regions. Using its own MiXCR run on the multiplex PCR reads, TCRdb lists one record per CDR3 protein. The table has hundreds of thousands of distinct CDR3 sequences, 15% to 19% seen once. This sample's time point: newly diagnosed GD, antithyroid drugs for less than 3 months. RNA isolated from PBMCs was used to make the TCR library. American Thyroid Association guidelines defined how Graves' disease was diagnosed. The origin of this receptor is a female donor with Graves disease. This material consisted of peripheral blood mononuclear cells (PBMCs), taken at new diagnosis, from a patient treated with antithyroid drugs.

CDR3 loop: CASSLGPFPYEQYF. The CDR3 DNA reads as TGTGCCAGCAGCTTGGGGCCTTTCCCCTACGAGCAGTACTTC. The V gene is TRBV5-5, the J gene TRBJ2-7; the D is unclear. Trimming took off 0 bases at V and 2 bases at J, with 9 bases between the two ends. Germline lookup yields CDR1 SGHKS and CDR2 YYEKEE (reference sequence). The CDR3 has 14 amino acids.